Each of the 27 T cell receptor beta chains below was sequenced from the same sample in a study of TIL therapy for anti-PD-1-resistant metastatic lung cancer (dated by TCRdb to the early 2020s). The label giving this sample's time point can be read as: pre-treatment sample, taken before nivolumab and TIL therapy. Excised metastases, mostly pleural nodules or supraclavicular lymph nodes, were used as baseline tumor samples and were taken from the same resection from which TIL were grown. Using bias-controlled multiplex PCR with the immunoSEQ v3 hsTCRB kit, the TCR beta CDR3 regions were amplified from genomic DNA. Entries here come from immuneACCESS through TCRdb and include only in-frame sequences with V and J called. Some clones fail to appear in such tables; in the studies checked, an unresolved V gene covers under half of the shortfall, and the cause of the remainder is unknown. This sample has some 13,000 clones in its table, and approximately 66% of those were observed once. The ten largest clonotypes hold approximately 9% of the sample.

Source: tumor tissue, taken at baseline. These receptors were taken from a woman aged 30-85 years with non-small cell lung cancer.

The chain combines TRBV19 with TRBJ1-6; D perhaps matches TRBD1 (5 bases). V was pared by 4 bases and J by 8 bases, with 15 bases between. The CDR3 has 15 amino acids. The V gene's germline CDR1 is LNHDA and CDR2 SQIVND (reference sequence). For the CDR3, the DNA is TGTGCCAGTAGTAGGGGCGGGTCCCGAGATTCACCCCTCCACTTT. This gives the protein CASSRGGSRDSPLHF.

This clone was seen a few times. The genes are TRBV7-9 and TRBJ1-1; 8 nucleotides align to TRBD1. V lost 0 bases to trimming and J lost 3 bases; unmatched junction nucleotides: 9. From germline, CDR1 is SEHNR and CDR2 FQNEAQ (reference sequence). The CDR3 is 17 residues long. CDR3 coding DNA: TGTGCCAGCAGCTTAGCGCTAGGACAGGGAGCAGACACTGAAGCTTTCTTT. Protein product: CASSLALGQGADTEAFF.

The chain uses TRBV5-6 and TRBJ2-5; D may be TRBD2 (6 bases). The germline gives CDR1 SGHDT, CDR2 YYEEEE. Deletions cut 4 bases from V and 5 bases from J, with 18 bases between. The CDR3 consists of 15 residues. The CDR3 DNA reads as TGTGCCAGCAGCATCGCAGCGGGCGTCTATGAGACCCAGTACTTC. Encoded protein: CASSIAAGVYETQYF.

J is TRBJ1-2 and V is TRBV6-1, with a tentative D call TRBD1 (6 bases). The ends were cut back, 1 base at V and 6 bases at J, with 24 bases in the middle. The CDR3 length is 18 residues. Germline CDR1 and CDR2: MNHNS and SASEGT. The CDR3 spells CASSEVMGDRRLGDGYTF. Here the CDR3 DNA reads TGTGCCAGCAGTGAAGTTATGGGAGACAGGCGCCTCGGGGATGGCTACACCTTC.

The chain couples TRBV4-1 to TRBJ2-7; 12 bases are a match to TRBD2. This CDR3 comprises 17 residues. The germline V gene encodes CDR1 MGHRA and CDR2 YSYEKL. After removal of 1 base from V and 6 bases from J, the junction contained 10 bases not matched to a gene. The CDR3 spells CASSQVYSLAGGAEQYF. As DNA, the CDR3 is TGCGCCAGCAGCCAAGTGTACTCACTAGCGGGAGGCGCCGAGCAGTACTTC.

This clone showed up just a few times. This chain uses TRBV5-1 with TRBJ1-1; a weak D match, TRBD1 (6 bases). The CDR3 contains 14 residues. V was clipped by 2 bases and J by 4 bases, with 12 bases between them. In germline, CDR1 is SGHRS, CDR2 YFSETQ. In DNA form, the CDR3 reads TGCGCCAGCAGCTTCTGGGGGCTGGGCACTGAAGCTTTCTTT. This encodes CASSFWGLGTEAFF. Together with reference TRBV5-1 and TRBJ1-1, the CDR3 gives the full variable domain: KAGVTQTPRYLIKTRGQQVTLSCSPISGHRSVSWYQQTPGQGLQFLFEYFSETQRNKGNFPGRFSGRQFSNSRSEMNVSTLELGDSALYLCASSFWGLGTEAFFGQGTRLTVV.

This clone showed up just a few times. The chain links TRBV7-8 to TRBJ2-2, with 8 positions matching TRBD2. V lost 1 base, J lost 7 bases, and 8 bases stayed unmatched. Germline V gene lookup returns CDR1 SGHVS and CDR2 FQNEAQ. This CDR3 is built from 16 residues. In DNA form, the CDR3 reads TGTGCCAGCAGCTTAGATGGTAGCGGGACGGGCGGGGAGCTGTTTTTT. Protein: CASSLDGSGTGGELFF.

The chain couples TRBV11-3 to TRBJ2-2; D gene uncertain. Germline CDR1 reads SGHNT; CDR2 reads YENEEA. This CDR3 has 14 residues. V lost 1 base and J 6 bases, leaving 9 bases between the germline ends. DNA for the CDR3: TGTGCCAGCAGCTTAGTATCCGATTCCGGGGAGCTGTTTTTT. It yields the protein CASSLVSDSGELFF.

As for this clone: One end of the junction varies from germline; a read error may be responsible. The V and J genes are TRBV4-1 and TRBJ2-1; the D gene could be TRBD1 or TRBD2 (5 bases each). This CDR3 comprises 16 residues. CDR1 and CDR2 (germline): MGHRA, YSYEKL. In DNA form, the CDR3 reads TGCGCCAGCAGTCAAGGACTTCAGGGAACCTACAATGAGCAGTTCTTC. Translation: CASSQGLQGTYNEQFF.

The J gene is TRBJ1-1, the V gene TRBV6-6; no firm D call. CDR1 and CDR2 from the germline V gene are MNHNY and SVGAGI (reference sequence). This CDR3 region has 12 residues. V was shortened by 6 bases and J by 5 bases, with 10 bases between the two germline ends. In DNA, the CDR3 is TGTGCCAGCAGCACGTTCGGGACTGAAGCTTTCTTT. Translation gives CASSTFGTEAFF.

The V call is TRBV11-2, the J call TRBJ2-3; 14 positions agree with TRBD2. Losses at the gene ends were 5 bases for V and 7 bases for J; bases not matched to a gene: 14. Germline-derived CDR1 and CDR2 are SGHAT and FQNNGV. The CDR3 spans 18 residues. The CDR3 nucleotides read TGTGCCAGCAGCACCGGGACTAGCGGGAGACAACCCTCGAATACGCAGTATTTT. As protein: CASSTGTSGRQPSNTQYF. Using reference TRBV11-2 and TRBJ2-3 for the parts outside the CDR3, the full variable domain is EAGVAQSPRYKIIEKRQSVAFWCNPISGHATLYWYQQILGQGPKLLIQFQNNGVVDDSQLPKDRFSAERLKGVDSTLKIQPAKLEDSAVYLCASSTGTSGRQPSNTQYFGPGTRLTVL.

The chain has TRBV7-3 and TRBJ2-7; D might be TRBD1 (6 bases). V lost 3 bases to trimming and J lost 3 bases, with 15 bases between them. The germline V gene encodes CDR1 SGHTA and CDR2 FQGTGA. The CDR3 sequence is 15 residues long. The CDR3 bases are TGTGCCAGCAGCTTCCACAGGGACCAGAGCTACGAGCAGTACTTC. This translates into CASSFHRDQSYEQYF.

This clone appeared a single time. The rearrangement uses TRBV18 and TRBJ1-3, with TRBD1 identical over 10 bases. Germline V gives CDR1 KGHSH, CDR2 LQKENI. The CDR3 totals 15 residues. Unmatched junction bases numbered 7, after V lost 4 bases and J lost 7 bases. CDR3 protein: CASSRGTGDVNTIYF. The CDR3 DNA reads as TGTGCCAGCTCACGAGGGACAGGGGATGTGAACACCATATATTTT.

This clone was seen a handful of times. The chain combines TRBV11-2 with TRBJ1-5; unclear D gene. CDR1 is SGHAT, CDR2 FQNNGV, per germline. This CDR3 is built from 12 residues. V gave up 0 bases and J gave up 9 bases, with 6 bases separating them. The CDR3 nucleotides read TGTGCCAGCAGCTTAGAATTCGGGCCCCAGCATTTT. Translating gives CASSLEFGPQHF.

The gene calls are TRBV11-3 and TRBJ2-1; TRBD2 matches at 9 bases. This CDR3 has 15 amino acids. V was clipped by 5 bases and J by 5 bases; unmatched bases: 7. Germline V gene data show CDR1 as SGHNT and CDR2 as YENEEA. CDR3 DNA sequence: TGTGCCAGCAGCCCCCGGGGGACTAGCAACAATGAGCAGTTCTTC. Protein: CASSPRGTSNNEQFF.

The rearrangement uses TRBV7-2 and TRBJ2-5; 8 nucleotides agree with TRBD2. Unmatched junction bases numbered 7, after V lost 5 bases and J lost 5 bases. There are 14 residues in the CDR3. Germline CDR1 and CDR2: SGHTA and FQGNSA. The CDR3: CASSAGGAVETQYF. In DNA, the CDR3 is TGTGCCAGCAGCGCCGGGGGGGCCGTGGAGACCCAGTACTTC. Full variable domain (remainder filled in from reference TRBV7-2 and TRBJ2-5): GAGVSQSPSNKVTEKGKDVELRCDPISGHTALYWYRQSLGQGLEFLIYFQGNSAPDKSGLPSDRFSAERTGGSVSTLTIQRTQQEDSAVYLCASSAGGAVETQYFGPGTRLLVL.

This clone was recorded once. The CDR3 spells CASSMGGAADTQYF. As DNA, the CDR3 is TGTGCCAGCAGTATGGGGGGCGCAGCAGATACGCAGTATTTT. The gene calls are TRBV27 and TRBJ2-3, with D perhaps assigned TRBD1 or TRBD2 (6 bases each). CDR1 and CDR2 from the germline V gene are MNHEY and SMNVEV (reference sequence). The CDR3 loop spans 14 amino acids. V was trimmed by 5 bases and J by 4 bases, leaving 13 bases between them.

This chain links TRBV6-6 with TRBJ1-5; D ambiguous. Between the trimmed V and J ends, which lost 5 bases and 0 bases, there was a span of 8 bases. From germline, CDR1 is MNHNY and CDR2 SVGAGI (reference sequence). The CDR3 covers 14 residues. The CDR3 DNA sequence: TGTGCCAGCAGTCCTGGAAATAGCAATCAGCCCCAGCATTTT. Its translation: CASSPGNSNQPQHF.

This CDR3 reads CASSYSGALNTGELFF. The CDR3, as DNA: TGTGCCAGCAGTTACTCGGGGGCTTTAAACACCGGGGAGCTGTTTTTT. The chain couples TRBV6-5 to TRBJ2-2; D is perhaps TRBD1 (6 bases). This CDR3 is built from 16 residues. V was shortened by 0 bases and J by 2 bases, with 10 bases between the two germline ends. Germline V CDR1 and CDR2: MNHEY, SVGAGI.

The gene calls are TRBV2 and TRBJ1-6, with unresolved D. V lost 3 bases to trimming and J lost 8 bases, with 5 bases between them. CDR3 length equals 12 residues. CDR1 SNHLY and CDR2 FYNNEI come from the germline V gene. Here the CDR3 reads CASSDGDSPLHF. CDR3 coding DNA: TGTGCCAGCAGTGATGGGGATTCACCCCTCCACTTT.

This CDR3 reads CASSTSGQGVNYGYTF. CDR3 nucleotide sequence: TGTGCCAGTAGTACGTCAGGACAGGGCGTGAACTATGGCTACACCTTC. The chain has TRBV19 and TRBJ1-2; 8 bases are shared with TRBD1. Germline CDR1 is LNHDA and CDR2 is SQIVND (reference sequence). The trim removed 4 bases at V and 2 bases at J, leaving 9 bases unmatched. This CDR3 has 16 residues.

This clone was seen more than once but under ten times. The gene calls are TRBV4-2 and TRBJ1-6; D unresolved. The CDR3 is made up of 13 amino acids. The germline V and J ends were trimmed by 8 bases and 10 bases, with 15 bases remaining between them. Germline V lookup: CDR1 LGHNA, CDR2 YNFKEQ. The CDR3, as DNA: TGTGCCAGCGGGAGGGAAATCTCGTCACCCCTCCACTTT. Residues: CASGREISSPLHF.

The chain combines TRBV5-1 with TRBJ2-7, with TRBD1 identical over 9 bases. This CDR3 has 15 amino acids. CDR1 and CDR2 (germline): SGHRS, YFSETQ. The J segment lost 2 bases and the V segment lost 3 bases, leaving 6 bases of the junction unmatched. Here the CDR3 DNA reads TGCGCCAGCAGCTATGATGGGACAGGGCCCTACGAGCAGTACTTC. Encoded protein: CASSYDGTGPYEQYF.

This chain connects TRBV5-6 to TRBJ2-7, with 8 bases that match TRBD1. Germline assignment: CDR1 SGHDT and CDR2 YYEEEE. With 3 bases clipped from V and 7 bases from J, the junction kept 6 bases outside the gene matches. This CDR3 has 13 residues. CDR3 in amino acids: CASSWGTGREQYF. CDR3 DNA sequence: TGTGCCAGCAGCTGGGGGACAGGCCGGGAGCAGTACTTC.

CDR3 bases: TGTGCCAGCAGCTATAGTACAGGGGTCAAAAACATTCAGTACTTC. This encodes CASSYSTGVKNIQYF. J is TRBJ2-4 and V is TRBV5-4; 7 positions match TRBD1. CDR3 length: 15 amino acids. The V gene's germline CDR1 is SGHNT and CDR2 YYREEE (reference sequence). J was trimmed by 3 bases and V by 3 bases; bases with no gene match: 6.

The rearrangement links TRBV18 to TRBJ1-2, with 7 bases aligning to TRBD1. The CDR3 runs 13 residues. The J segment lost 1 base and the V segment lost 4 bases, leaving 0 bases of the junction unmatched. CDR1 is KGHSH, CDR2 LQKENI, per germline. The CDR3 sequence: CASSRDSNYGYTF. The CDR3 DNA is TGTGCCAGCTCACGGGACAGTAACTATGGCTACACCTTC.

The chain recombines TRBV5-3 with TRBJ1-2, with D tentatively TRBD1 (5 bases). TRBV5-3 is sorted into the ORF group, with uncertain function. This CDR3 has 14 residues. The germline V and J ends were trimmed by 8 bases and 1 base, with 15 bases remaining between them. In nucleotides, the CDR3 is TGTGCCAGCAGCCAGTCGGGGCGTAACTATGGCTACACCTTC. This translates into CASSQSGRNYGYTF.